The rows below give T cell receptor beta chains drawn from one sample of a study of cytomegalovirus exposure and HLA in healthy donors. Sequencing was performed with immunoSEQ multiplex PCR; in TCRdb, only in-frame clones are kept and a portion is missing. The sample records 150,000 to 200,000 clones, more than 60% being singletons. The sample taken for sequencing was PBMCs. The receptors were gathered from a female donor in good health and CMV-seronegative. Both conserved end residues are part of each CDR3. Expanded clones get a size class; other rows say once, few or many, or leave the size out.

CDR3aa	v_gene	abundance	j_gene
CASSPGLAGAGTQYF	TRBV11-2	few	TRBJ2-5
CASSLASTGTQETQYF	TRBV7-8	-	TRBJ2-5
CASSHTRGGPNNEQFF	TRBV11-2	once	TRBJ2-1
CASSVSGVSDTQYF	TRBV6-1	-	TRBJ2-3
CATSRVTGNILINQPQHF	TRBV15	-	TRBJ1-5
CASSFSRNTEAFF	TRBV7-3	few	TRBJ1-1
CASSSRSNNEQFF	TRBV7-3	-	TRBJ2-1
CASSLGVTSASYEQYF	TRBV7-2	-	TRBJ2-7
CAWPDRANYGYTF	TRBV30	-	TRBJ1-2
CASSDSQGNSPLHF	TRBV6-4	few	TRBJ1-6
CAWSEDRATEAFF	TRBV30	-	TRBJ1-1
CASSPDRDYEQYF	TRBV18	-	TRBJ2-7
CASSLGRITQYF	TRBV7-2	-	TRBJ2-3
CASSARQAGNTIYF	TRBV7-8	few	TRBJ1-3
CASSLDLAGGDTQYF	TRBV7-3	-	TRBJ2-3
CASSYSRGLENQPQHF	TRBV6-5	-	TRBJ1-5
CASSVDGRGREQYF	TRBV9	-	TRBJ2-7
CASINQGDGYTF	TRBV28	-	TRBJ1-2
CASSSGDRGFNEQFF	TRBV7-9	-	TRBJ2-1
CASSTGGGTEAFF	TRBV6-5	-	TRBJ1-1
CASSLEGTGNYEQYF	TRBV5-5	-	TRBJ2-7
CASSYIAGETQYF	TRBV6-5	-	TRBJ2-5
CASSQAGEAANTGELFF	TRBV4-2	-	TRBJ2-2
CASRDRFNSPLHF	TRBV28	-	TRBJ1-6
CASSLNGGMNTEAFF	TRBV7-3	many	TRBJ1-1
CASRDGGSGYNEQFF	TRBV19	-	TRBJ2-1
CASSLNAGYNSPLHF	TRBV7-3	-	TRBJ1-6
CSVGRGADSNQPQHF	TRBV29-1	few	TRBJ1-5
CASSLSSVGQFYGYTF	TRBV7-9	-	TRBJ1-2
CASSPTSGGQYF	TRBV5-4	-	TRBJ2-7
CSVVLTGGAGTDTQYF	TRBV29-1	-	TRBJ2-3
CASSNLGQGLGQPQHF	TRBV19	-	TRBJ1-5
CASSPRQGNYGYTF	TRBV18	-	TRBJ1-2
CASTRRDRGEPQHF	TRBV7-9	few	TRBJ1-5
CASSLTGQGGSIEQYF	TRBV7-2	-	TRBJ2-7
CASTQTGDTEAFF	TRBV6-5	-	TRBJ1-1
CASSYRGGTDTQYF	TRBV6-5	-	TRBJ2-3
CAISAGTGGIEQYF	TRBV10-3	-	TRBJ2-7
CASSSPGLVYEQYF	TRBV7-2	-	TRBJ2-7
CASTAGGAPDTQYF	TRBV11-1	once	TRBJ2-3
CASSLGGESYEQYF	TRBV5-4	-	TRBJ2-7
CSVRAGRDTEAFF	TRBV29-1	few	TRBJ1-1
CASSPYRGVGENTEAFF	TRBV9	-	TRBJ1-1
CASIGRGDYGYTF	TRBV7-9	-	TRBJ1-2
CASSSPGTASSYEQYF	TRBV5-8	-	TRBJ2-7
CASSFGQGNEQYF	TRBV28	-	TRBJ2-7
CASSLGTDSQKLFF	TRBV7-9	-	TRBJ1-4
CASSEVPDSSSYEQYF	TRBV4-1	-	TRBJ2-7
CASRRTNDLAKNIQYF	TRBV2	-	TRBJ2-4